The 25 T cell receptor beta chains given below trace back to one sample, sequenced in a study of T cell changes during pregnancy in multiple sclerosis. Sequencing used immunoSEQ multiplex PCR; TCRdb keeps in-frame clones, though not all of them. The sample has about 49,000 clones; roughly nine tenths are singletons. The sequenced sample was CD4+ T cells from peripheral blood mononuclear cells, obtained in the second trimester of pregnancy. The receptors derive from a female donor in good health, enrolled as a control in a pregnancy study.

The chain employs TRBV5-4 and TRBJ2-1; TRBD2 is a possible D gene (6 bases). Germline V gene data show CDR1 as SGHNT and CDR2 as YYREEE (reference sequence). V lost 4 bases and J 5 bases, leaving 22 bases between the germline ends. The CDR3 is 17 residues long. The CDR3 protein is CASSPHGGNLGDNEQFF. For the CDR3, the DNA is TGTGCCAGCAGCCCACACGGGGGTAACTTAGGGGACAATGAGCAGTTCTTC.

This CDR3 is CASSYRAAQETQYF. The CDR3, as DNA: TGTGCCAGCTCCTACAGGGCAGCCCAAGAGACCCAGTACTTC. The rearrangement uses TRBV18 and TRBJ2-5, with a possible D match to TRBD1 (6 bases). V gave up 6 bases and J gave up 1 base, with 12 bases separating them. This CDR3 comprises 14 residues. Looked up from germline, CDR1 is KGHSH and CDR2 is LQKENI.

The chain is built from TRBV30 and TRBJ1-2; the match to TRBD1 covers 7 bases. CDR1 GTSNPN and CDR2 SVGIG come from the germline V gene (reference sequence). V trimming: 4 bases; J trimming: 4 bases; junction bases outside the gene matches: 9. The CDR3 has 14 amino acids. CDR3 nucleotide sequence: TGTGCCTGGAATACAGGGGAGTTTGCCTATGGCTACACCTTC. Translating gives CAWNTGEFAYGYTF.

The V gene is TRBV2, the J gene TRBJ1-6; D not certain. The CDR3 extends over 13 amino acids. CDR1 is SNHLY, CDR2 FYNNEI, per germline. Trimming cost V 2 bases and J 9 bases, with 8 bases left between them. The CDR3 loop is CASSESRVSPLHF. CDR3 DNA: TGTGCCAGCAGTGAAAGCCGGGTTTCACCCCTCCACTTT.

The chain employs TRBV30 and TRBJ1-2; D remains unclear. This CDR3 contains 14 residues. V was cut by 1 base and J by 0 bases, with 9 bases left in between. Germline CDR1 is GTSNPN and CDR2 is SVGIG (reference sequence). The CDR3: CAWSASLANYGYTF. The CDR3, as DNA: TGTGCCTGGAGTGCTAGTCTGGCTAACTATGGCTACACCTTC.

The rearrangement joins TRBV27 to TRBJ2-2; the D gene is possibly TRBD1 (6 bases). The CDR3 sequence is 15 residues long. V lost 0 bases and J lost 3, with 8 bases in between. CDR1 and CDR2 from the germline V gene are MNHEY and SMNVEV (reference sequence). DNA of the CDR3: TGTGCCAGCAGTTTATCTTGGGGGCACACCGGGGAGCTGTTTTTT. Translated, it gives CASSLSWGHTGELFF.

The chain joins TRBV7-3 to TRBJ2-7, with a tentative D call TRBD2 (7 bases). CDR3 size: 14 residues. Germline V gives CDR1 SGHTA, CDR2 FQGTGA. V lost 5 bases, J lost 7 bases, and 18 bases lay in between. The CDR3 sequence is CASSQVGGAREQYF. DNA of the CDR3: TGTGCCAGCAGCCAGGTTGGGGGGGCGCGTGAGCAGTACTTC.

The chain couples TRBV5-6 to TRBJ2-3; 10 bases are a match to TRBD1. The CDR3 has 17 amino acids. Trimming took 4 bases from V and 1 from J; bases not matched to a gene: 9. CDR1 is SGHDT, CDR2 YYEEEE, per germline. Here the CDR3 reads CASSHEYGQGGTDTQYF. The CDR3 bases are TGTGCCAGCAGCCACGAGTACGGACAGGGGGGCACAGATACGCAGTATTTT.

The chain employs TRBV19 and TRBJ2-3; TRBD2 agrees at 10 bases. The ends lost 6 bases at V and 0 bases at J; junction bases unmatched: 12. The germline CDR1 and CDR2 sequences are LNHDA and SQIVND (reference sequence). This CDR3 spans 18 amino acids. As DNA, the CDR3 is TGTGCCAGTAGCGGGGCGGGTAGCGGGGGGCTTAGCACAGATACGCAGTATTTT. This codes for CASSGAGSGGLSTDTQYF.

The CDR3 loop reads CASSPFGGTNQETQYF. CDR3 nucleotides: TGCGCCAGCAGCCCCTTTGGGGGGACGAACCAAGAGACCCAGTACTTC. The V call is TRBV5-1, the J call TRBJ2-5; D is perhaps TRBD2 (6 bases). Trimming left V 4 bases short and J 0 bases short, with 16 bases between. Germline CDR1 is SGHRS and CDR2 is YFSETQ. This CDR3 comprises 16 residues.

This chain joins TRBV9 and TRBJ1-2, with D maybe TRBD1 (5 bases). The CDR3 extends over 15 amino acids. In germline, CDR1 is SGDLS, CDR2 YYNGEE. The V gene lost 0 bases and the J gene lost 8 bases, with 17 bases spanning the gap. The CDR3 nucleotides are TGTGCCAGCAGCGTAGGAGGCGTTAGGGGTTGGGGCTACACCTTC. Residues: CASSVGGVRGWGYTF.

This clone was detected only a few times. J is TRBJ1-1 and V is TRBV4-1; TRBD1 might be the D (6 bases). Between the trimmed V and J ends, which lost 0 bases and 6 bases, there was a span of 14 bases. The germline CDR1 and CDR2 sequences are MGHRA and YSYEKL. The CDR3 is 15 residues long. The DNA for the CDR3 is TGCGCCAGCAGCCAAGAGTCCCAGGGGTGGGCTGAAGCTTTCTTT. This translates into CASSQESQGWAEAFF.

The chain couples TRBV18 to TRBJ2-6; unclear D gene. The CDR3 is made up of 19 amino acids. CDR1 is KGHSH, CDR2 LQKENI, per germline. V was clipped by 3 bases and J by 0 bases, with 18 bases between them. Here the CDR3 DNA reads TGTGCCAGCTCACCTGTTACCGTGAACAGCTTCTCTGGGGCCAACGTCCTGACTTTC. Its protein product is CASSPVTVNSFSGANVLTF.

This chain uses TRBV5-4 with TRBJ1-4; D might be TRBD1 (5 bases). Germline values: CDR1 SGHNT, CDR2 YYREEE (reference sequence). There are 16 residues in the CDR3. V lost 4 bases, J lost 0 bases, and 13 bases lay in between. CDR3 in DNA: TGTGCCAGCAGCACCCCCCGGGGGGCAACTAATGAAAAACTGTTTTTT. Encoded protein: CASSTPRGATNEKLFF.

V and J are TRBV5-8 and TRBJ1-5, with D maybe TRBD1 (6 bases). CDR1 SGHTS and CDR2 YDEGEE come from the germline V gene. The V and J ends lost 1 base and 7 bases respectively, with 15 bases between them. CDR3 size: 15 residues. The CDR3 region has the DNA TGTGCCAGCAGCTTGTCAACAGGGTATAAGCAGCCCCAGCATTTT. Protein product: CASSLSTGYKQPQHF. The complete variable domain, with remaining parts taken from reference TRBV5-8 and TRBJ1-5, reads EAGVTQSPTHLIKTRGQQATLRCSPISGHTSVYWYQQALGLGLQFLLWYDEGEERNRGNFPPRFSGRQFPNYSSELNVNALELEDSALYLCASSLSTGYKQPQHFGDGTRLSIL.

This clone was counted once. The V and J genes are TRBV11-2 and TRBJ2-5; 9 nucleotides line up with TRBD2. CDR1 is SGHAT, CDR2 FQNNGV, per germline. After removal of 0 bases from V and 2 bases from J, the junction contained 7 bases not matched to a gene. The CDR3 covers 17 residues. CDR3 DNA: TGTGCCAGCAGCTTAGATTGGGGCGGGGGGGCGCAAGAGACCCAGTACTTC. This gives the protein CASSLDWGGGAQETQYF.

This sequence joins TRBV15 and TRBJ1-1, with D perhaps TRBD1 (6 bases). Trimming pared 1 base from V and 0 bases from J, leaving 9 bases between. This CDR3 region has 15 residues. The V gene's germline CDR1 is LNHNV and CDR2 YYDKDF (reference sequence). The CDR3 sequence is CATSRAQGLNTEAFF. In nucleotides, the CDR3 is TGTGCCACCAGCAGAGCCCAGGGGTTGAACACTGAAGCTTTCTTT.

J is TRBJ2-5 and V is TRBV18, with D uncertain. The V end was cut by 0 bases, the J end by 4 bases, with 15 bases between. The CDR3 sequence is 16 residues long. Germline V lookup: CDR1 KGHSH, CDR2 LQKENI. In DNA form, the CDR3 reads TGTGCCAGCTCACCACCAGGAACTTGGGCTGGAGAGACCCAGTACTTC. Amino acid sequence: CASSPPGTWAGETQYF.

The CDR3 DNA follows: TGTGCCATCAGTCTAGGACTAGCGGGGGGAAATGAGCAGTTCTTC. Residues: CAISLGLAGGNEQFF. V gene TRBV10-3 combines with J gene TRBJ2-1, with 14 bases that match TRBD2. Germline trimming cut 5 bases from V and 7 bases from J; bases unmatched to any gene: 4. This CDR3 is 15 amino acids long. Germline CDR1 ENHRY, CDR2 SYGVKD.

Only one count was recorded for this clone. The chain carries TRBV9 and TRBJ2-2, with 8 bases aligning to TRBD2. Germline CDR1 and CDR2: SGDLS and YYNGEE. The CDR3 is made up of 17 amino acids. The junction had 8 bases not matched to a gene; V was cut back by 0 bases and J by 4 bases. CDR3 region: CASSVATSGYFTGELFF. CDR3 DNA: TGTGCCAGCAGCGTAGCTACTAGCGGCTATTTCACCGGGGAGCTGTTTTTT.

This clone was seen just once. CDR3 sequence (DNA): TGTGCCAGCAGAGACCCCGGGACAGTCCCCTACGAGCAGTACTTC. Its translation is CASRDPGTVPYEQYF. V gene TRBV6-1 combines with J gene TRBJ2-7, with 7 bases lining up with TRBD1. This CDR3 spans 15 amino acids. Germline CDR1 MNHNS, CDR2 SASEGT. J was trimmed by 2 bases and V by 6 bases; bases with no gene match: 10.

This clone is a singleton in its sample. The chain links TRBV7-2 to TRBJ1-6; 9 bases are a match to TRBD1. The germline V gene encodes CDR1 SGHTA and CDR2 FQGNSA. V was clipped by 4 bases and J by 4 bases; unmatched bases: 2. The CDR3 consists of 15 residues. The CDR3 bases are TGTGCCAGCAGCTGGGACAGGGATTATAATTCACCCCTCCACTTT. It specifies CASSWDRDYNSPLHF.

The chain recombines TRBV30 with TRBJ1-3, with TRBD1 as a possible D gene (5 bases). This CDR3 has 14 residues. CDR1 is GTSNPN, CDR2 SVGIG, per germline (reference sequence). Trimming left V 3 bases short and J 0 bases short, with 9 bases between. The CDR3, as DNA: TGTGCCTGGAGCTCGACAGTCTCTGGAAACACCATATATTTT. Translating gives CAWSSTVSGNTIYF.

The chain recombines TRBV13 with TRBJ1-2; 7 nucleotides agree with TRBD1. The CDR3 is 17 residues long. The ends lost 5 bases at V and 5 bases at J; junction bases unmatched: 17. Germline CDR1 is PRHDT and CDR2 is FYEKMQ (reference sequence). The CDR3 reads CASSIQDRFSSGYGYTF. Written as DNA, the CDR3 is TGTGCCAGCAGCATACAGGACAGGTTCAGCTCGGGGTATGGCTACACCTTC.

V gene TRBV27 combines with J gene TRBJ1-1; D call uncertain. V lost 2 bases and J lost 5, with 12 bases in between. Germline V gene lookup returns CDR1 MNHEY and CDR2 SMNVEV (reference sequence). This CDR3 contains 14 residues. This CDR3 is CASSLTPPGTEAFF. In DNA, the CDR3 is TGTGCCAGCAGTTTAACCCCACCGGGGACTGAAGCTTTCTTT.